One sample yielded the 16 T cell receptor beta chains listed below, sequenced in a study of cytomegalovirus exposure and HLA in healthy donors. A multiplex PCR was run with 60 Vbeta primers and 13 Jbeta primers. TCRdb's copy holds only in-frame clones and misses some; the assay was immunoSEQ multiplex PCR. Of 100,000 or so clones listed, roughly 85% are singletons. Specimen: PBMCs. These receptors were obtained from a man aged 40-49 years in good health and CMV-seronegative.

This clone was seen more than once but under ten times. This chain links TRBV9 with TRBJ1-1; D call uncertain. The CDR3 has 16 amino acids. The germline gives CDR1 SGDLS, CDR2 YYNGEE. V shed 3 bases and J shed 5 bases, with 20 bases lying between them. The CDR3 loop is CASSASPDERGTEAFF. The CDR3 DNA reads as TGTGCCAGCAGCGCATCTCCGGACGAGAGAGGGACTGAAGCTTTCTTT.

The chain combines TRBV6-6 with TRBJ2-2; 10 bases are a match to TRBD1. Germline loops: CDR1 MNHNY, CDR2 SVGAGI (reference sequence). V trimming: 6 bases; J trimming: 5 bases; junction bases outside the gene matches: 6. The CDR3 loop spans 15 amino acids. CDR3 region: CASRGTGAATGELFF. The CDR3 DNA sequence: TGTGCCAGCAGAGGGACAGGGGCCGCAACCGGGGAGCTGTTTTTT.

The chain recombines TRBV7-9 with TRBJ2-7; perhaps TRBD1 as D (5 bases). In germline, CDR1 is SEHNR, CDR2 FQNEAQ (reference sequence). The V gene lost 6 bases and the J gene lost 4 bases, with 10 bases spanning the gap. This CDR3 comprises 12 residues. The CDR3, as DNA: TGTGCCAGCAGTCCCAGGGCTTACGAGCAGTACTTC. As protein: CASSPRAYEQYF.

This clone was counted a single time. The rearrangement joins TRBV23-1 to TRBJ2-1; D is ambiguous. TRBV23-1 is classed as an ORF, of uncertain function. Trimming took 4 bases from V and 8 from J, leaving 3 bases between them. This CDR3 spans 10 amino acids. The CDR3 nucleotides are TGCGCCAGCAGTCCCGATGAGCAGTTCTTC. Protein sequence: CASSPDEQFF.

V is TRBV7-8 and J is TRBJ2-7; D might be TRBD1 (5 bases). This CDR3 comprises 14 residues. Per germline, CDR1 SGHVS and CDR2 FQNEAQ. V was clipped by 2 bases and J by 3 bases, with 11 bases between them. The CDR3 is CASSLPGLDYEQYF. The CDR3 bases are TGTGCCAGCAGCTTACCAGGGCTCGACTACGAGCAGTACTTC.

V gene TRBV2 combines with J gene TRBJ2-3; 7 nucleotides match TRBD2. CDR1 is SNHLY and CDR2 is FYNNEI in the germline V gene. V dropped 8 bases and J dropped 14; count of bases not matched to a gene: 10. The CDR3 sequence is 11 residues long. The CDR3 DNA follows: TGTGCCAGCGGAAGCGGGGCCCTAAGGTATTTT. Amino acid sequence: CASGSGALRYF.

The rearrangement uses TRBV30 and TRBJ2-5; 9 nucleotides agree with TRBD2. This CDR3 comprises 14 residues. V lost 1 base to trimming and J lost 3 bases; unmatched junction nucleotides: 3. Germline values: CDR1 GTSNPN, CDR2 SVGIG (reference sequence). DNA of the CDR3: TGTGCCTGGAGTGCCTTAGCGGGAGAAGAGACCCAGTACTTC. Its protein is CAWSALAGEETQYF.

The genes are TRBV10-2 and TRBJ2-5; 7 bases are shared with TRBD2. The CDR3 extends over 14 amino acids. Losses at the gene ends were 8 bases for V and 5 bases for J; bases not matched to a gene: 11. The germline gives CDR1 WSHSY, CDR2 SAAADI. The CDR3 region is CASAGVTQWETQYF. The CDR3 nucleotides are TGCGCCAGCGCGGGGGTAACGCAATGGGAGACCCAGTACTTC.

The chain joins TRBV27 to TRBJ1-6; 8 bases are a match to TRBD1. The CDR3 spans 20 residues. Germline CDR1 MNHEY, CDR2 SMNVEV (reference sequence). V dropped 6 bases and J dropped 0; count of bases not matched to a gene: 16. The CDR3 sequence is CASRPNRGSYVFSYNSPLHF. Written as DNA, the CDR3 is TGTGCCAGCAGGCCTAACAGGGGGTCATACGTTTTCTCCTATAATTCACCCCTCCACTTT.

This clone has only one observation. The chain recombines TRBV19 with TRBJ2-7, with TRBD1 as a possible D gene (6 bases). V lost 4 bases to trimming and J lost 3 bases, with 16 bases between them. In germline, CDR1 is LNHDA, CDR2 SQIVND (reference sequence). This CDR3 contains 15 residues. CDR3 sequence reads: CASSTGTLSDYEQYF. The CDR3 DNA follows: TGTGCCAGTAGTACCGGGACACTCAGTGACTACGAGCAGTACTTC.

The chain carries TRBV9 and TRBJ2-7; a possible D gene is TRBD2 (6 bases). CDR1 is SGDLS, CDR2 YYNGEE, per germline. This CDR3 region has 13 residues. With 3 bases removed from V and 4 bases from J, the gap between germline ends came to 11 bases. The CDR3 is CASSGNRGYEQYF. CDR3 nucleotide sequence: TGTGCCAGCAGCGGGAATCGGGGGTACGAGCAGTACTTC.

The V call is TRBV4-3, the J call TRBJ1-5, with D possibly TRBD1 on 5 matching bases. From germline, CDR1 is LGHNA and CDR2 YSLEER. The CDR3 is 16 residues long. Between the trimmed V and J ends, which lost 0 bases and 5 bases, there was a span of 14 bases. CDR3 protein: CASSQEAVQDYQPQHF. CDR3 coding DNA: TGCGCCAGCAGCCAAGAGGCGGTACAGGATTATCAGCCCCAGCATTTT.

Of note for this clone: The identical CDR3 is also encoded by other nucleotide sequences in the sample. V and J are TRBV29-1 and TRBJ2-5, with D unresolved. The CDR3 has 10 amino acids. Germline V gene lookup returns CDR1 SQVTM and CDR2 ANQGSEA. Trimming took 3 bases from V and 5 from J, leaving 4 bases between them. In DNA, the CDR3 is TGCAGCGTTGATAGTGAGACCCAGTACTTC. Protein sequence: CSVDSETQYF.

The CDR3 loop reads CASSSIDRWDTEAFF. CDR3 DNA sequence: TGTGCCAGCAGCTCAATCGACAGGTGGGACACTGAAGCTTTCTTT. V usage is TRBV5-6 and J usage is TRBJ1-1; perhaps TRBD1 as D (6 bases). V was cut by 3 bases and J by 3 bases, with 15 bases left in between. This CDR3 region has 15 residues. Germline-derived CDR1 and CDR2 are SGHDT and YYEEEE.

V gene TRBV7-5 combines with J gene TRBJ1-2. TRBV7-5 is flagged as a pseudogene. The CDR3 runs 12 residues. Here the CDR3 DNA reads TGTGCCAGAAGCTTAGGTCTAGAAGGCTACACCTTC. As protein: CARSLGLEGYTF.

The rearrangement uses TRBV12-2 and TRBJ1-1. TRBV12-2 is flagged as a pseudogene. CDR3 length: 18 amino acids. CDR3 amino acids: CASRLNRRKGHMNTEAFF. In DNA, the CDR3 is TGTGCAAGTCGCTTAAATAGGAGGAAGGGTCACATGAACACTGAAGCTTTCTTT.